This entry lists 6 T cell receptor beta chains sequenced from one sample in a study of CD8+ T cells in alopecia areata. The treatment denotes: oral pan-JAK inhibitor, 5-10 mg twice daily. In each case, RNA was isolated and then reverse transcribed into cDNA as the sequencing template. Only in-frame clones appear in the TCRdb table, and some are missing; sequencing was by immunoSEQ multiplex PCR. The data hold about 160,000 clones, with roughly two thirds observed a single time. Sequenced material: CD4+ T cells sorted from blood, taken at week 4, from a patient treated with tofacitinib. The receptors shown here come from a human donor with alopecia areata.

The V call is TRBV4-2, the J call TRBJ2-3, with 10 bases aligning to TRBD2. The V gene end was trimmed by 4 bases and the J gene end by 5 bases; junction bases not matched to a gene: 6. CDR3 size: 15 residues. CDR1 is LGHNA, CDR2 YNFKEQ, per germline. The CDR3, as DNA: TGTGCCAGCAGCCTAAAAGCGGGGGGGATAGATACGCAGTATTTT. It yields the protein CASSLKAGGIDTQYF.

The DNA for the CDR3 is TGTGCCTGGAGTGTAGTCACGAACACCGGGGAGCTGTTTTTT. Its protein is CAWSVVTNTGELFF. This sequence joins TRBV30 and TRBJ2-2; D unclear. The length of the CDR3 is 14 residues. Trimming pared 0 bases from V and 0 bases from J, leaving 5 bases between. Germline lookup yields CDR1 GTSNPN and CDR2 SVGIG (reference sequence).

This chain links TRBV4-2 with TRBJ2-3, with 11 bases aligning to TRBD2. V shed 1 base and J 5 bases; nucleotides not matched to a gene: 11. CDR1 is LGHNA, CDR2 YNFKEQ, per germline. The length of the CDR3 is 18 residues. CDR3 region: CASSQAELAGGHQDTQYF. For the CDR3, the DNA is TGTGCCAGCAGCCAAGCTGAGTTAGCGGGGGGGCATCAAGATACGCAGTATTTT.

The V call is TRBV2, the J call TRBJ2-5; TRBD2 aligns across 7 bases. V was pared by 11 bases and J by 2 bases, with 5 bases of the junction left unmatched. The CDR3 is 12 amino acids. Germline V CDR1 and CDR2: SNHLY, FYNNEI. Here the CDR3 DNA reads TGTGCCGGGGGGGTCAAACAAGAGACCCAGTACTTC. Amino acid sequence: CAGGVKQETQYF.

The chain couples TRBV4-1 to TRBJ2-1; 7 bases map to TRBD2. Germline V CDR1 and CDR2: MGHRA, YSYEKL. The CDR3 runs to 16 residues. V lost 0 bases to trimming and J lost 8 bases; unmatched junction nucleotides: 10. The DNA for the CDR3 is TGCGCCAGCAGCCAAGAAGCGGGGCCCCCTTGGGATGAGCAGTTCTTC. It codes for CASSQEAGPPWDEQFF.

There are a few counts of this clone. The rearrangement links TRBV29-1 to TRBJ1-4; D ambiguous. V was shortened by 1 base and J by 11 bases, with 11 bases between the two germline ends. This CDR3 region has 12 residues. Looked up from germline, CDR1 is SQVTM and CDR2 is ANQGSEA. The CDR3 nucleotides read TGCAGCGTTGAAGGTCTCCTGGGGAAACTGTTTTTT. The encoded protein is CSVEGLLGKLFF.